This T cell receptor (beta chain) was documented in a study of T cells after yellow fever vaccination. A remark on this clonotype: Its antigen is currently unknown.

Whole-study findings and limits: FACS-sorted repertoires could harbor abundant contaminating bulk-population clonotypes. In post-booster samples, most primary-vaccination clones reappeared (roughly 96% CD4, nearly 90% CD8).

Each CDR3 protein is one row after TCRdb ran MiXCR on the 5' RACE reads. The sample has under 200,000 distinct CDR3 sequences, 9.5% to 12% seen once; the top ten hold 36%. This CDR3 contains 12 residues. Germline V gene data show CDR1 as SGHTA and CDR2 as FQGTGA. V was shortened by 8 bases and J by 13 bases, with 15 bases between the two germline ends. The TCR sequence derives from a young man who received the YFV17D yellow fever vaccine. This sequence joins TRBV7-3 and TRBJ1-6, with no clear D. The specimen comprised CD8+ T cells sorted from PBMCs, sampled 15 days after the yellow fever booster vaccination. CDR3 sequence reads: CASGEGLGPLHF. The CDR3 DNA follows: TGTGCCAGCGGGGAAGGGTTGGGGCCCCTCCACTTT.